This T cell receptor (beta chain) was obtained from a study of human T cells and chemical hapten exposure. TCRdb ran MiXCR on the RACE reads and lists one entry per CDR3 protein. The profile shows over 75,000 distinct CDR3 sequences, 6% to 9% of them singletons. Findings of the study overall: Expanded TCR sets contained significantly more large CDR3 similarity clusters than controls.

Time point of the sample: patch test 1, 2 weeks after DPC sensitization. Indicated treatment: therapeutic diphenylcyclopropenone sensitization with weekly scalp DPC. The CDR3 has 14 residues. V gave up 9 bases and J gave up 4 bases; unmatched junction bases: 4. Looked up from germline, CDR1 is SNHLY and CDR2 is FYNNEI. This clonotype was counted many times. Its specificity is not known. The sequencing used whole blood, collected in connection with sensitization to the hapten diphenylcyclopropenone (DPC). This sequence joins TRBV2 and TRBJ2-1, with 12 bases that match TRBD2. This clonotype originated in a woman aged 25 to 39 with alopecia areata. Some clones in this sample may be carry-over from other donors' samples. CDR3: CASRLAGVYNEQFF. The CDR3 nucleotides read TGTGCCAGTCGACTAGCGGGGGTTTACAATGAGCAGTTCTTC. Full variable domain (outside the CDR3, taken from reference TRBV2 and TRBJ2-1): EPEVTQTPSHQVTQMGQEVILRCVPISNHLYFYWYRQILGQKVEFLVSFYNNEISEKSEIFDDQFSVERPDGSNFTLKIRSTKLEDSAMYFCASRLAGVYNEQFFGPGTRLTVL.